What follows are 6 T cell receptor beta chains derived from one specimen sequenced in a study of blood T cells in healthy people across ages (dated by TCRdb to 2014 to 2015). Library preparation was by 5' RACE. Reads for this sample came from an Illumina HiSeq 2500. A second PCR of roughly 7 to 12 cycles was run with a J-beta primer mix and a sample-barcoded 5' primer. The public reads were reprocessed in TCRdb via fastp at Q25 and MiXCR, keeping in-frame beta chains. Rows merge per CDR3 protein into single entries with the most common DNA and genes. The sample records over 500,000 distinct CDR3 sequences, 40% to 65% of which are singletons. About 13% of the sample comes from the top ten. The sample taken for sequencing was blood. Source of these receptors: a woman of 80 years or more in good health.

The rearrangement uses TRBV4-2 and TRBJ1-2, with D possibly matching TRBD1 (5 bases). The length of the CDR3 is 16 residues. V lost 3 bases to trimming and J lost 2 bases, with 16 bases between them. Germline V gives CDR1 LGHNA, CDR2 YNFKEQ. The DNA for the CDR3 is TGTGCCAGCAGCCAGACGACGGGGCTACTAAACTATGGCTACACCTTC. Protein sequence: CASSQTTGLLNYGYTF.

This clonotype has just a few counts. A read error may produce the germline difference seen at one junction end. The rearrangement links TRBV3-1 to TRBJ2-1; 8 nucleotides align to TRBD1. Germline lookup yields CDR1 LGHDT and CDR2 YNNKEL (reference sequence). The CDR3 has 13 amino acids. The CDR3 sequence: CASSKDRGYEQFF. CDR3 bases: TGTGCCAGCAGCAAAGACAGGGGTTATGAGCAGTTCTTC.

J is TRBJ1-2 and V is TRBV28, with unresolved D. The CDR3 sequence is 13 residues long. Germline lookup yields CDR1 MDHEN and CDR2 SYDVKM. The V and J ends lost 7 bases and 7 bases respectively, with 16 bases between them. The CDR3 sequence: CASTADLRGGYTF. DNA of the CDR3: TGTGCCAGCACCGCCGATTTAAGAGGTGGCTACACCTTC.

The CDR3 loop is CASSPFGTSGPISTDTQYF. CDR3 bases: TGTGCCAGCAGTCCATTCGGGACTAGCGGGCCCATTAGCACAGATACGCAGTATTTT. This chain uses TRBV27 with TRBJ2-3; 12 bases are a match to TRBD2. Trimming removed 5 bases from V and 0 bases from J; junction bases left unmatched: 12. The CDR3 loop spans 19 amino acids. In germline, CDR1 is MNHEY, CDR2 SMNVEV (reference sequence).

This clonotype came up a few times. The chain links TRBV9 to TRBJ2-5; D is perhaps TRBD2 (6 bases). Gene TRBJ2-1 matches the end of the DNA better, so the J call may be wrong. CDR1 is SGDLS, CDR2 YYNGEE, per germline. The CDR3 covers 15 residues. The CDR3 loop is CASSVIGTEQETQFF. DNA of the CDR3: TGTGCCAGCAGCGTAATTGGGACTGAACAAGAGACCCAGTTCTTC.

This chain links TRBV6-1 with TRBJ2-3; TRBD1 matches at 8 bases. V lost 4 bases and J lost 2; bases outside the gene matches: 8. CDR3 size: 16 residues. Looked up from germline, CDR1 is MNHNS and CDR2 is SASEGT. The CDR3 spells CASSGAGGVYTDTQYF. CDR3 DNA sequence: TGTGCCAGCAGTGGGGCAGGGGGCGTCTACACAGATACGCAGTATTTT.